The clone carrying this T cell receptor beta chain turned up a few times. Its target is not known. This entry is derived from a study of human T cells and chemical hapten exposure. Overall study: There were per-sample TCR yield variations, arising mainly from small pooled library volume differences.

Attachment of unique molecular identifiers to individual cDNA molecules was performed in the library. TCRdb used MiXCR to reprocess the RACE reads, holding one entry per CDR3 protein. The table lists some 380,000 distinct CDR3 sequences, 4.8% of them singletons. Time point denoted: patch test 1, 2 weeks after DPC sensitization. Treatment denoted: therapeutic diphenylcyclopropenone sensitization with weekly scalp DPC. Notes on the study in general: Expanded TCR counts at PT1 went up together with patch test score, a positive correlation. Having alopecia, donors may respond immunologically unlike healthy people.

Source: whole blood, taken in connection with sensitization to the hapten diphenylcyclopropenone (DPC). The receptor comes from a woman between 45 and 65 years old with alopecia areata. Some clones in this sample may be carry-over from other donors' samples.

This CDR3 reads CSARDGGGSSEAFF. In nucleotides, the CDR3 is TGCAGTGCTAGAGATGGCGGGGGGAGCTCTGAAGCTTTCTTT. This chain uses TRBV20-1 with TRBJ1-1; D perhaps matches TRBD1 (5 bases). The CDR3 sequence is 14 residues long. V was trimmed by 0 bases and J by 6 bases, leaving 14 bases between them. Germline V gene lookup returns CDR1 DFQATT and CDR2 SNEGSKA (reference sequence).